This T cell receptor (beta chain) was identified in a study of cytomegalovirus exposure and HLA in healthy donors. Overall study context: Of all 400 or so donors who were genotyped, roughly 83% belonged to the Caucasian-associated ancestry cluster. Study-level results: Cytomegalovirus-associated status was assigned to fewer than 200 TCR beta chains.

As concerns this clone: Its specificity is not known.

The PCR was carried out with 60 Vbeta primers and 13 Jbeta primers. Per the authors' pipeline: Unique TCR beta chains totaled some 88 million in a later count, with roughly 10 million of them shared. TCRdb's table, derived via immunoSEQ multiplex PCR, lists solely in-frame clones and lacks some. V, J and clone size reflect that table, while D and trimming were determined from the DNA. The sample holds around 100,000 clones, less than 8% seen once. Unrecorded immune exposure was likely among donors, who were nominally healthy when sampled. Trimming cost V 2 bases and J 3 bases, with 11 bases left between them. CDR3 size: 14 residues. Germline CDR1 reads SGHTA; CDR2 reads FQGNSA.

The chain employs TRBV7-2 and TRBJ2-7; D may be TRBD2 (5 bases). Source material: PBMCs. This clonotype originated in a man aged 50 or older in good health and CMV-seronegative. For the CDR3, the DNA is TGTGCCAGCAGCTTATCCCAAGGAGGCTACGAGCAGTACTTC. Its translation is CASSLSQGGYEQYF.